This T cell receptor (beta chain) was profiled in a study of blood T cell repertoires in COVID-19. This clone came up once. Produced via immunoSEQ multiplex PCR; TCRdb's table is partial and in-frame only. The repertoire holds around 200,000 clones, with about 84% as singletons. Trimming cost V 3 bases and J 5 bases, with 9 bases left between them. Germline V gene sequence: CDR1 SGHDT, CDR2 YYEEEE. This CDR3 region has 13 residues. The genes are TRBV5-6 and TRBJ1-5, with TRBD1 as a possible D gene (5 bases). This clonotype originated in a woman in her forties with acute COVID-19. Specimen: PBMCs or T cells enriched from blood (not recorded which). Written as DNA, the CDR3 is TGTGCCAGCAGCTCCATACAGGATCAGCCCCAGCATTTT. Its protein product is CASSSIQDQPQHF.